One TCR beta chain is described in this entry. Its antigen is currently unknown. The PCR used 60 Vbeta and 13 Jbeta primers. Using immunoSEQ multiplex PCR, the repertoire was profiled, and TCRdb retains in-frame clones only, with some absent. The data hold about 140,000 clones, with about four fifths observed a single time. The data stem from a study of cytomegalovirus exposure and HLA in healthy donors. Whole-study results and caveats: CMV antigen specificity was confirmed in vitro for a few CMV-associated chains. V- and J-gene trimming in TCR beta was tied to a missense DCLRE1C variant by an analysis performed later. The presence/absence work took it that sequencing depth was about the same across donors. TCR sequences were mostly rare, though some public TCRs occurred in many donors.

The sequence came from a male donor in good health and CMV-seronegative. Sequencing was done on a sample of PBMCs.

The CDR3 DNA reads TGCGCCAGCAGCCAAGTAGTGGGGGCGGGCGGCTACACCTTC. It codes for CASSQVVGAGGYTF. The V call is TRBV4-3, the J call TRBJ1-2, with D perhaps matching TRBD1 (6 bases). CDR3 length: 14 residues. CDR1 is LGHNA and CDR2 is YSLEER in the germline V gene. With 1 base removed from V and 8 bases from J, the gap between germline ends came to 14 bases.